One sample yielded the 22 T cell receptor beta chains listed below, sequenced in a study of T cell repertoires in cytomegalovirus infection. TCRdb reanalysed the reads using MiXCR and keeps one entry per CDR3 protein. Among under 850,000 distinct CDR3 sequences listed, 35% were seen once. Sequenced: PBMCs. These receptors originate from a human donor in good health (CMV status not recorded). Some clones in this sample may be carry-over from other donors' samples.

J is TRBJ2-7 and V is TRBV7-9; D unclear. This CDR3 spans 12 amino acids. The V gene lost 4 bases and the J gene lost 3 bases, with 7 bases spanning the gap. Germline CDR1 is SEHNR and CDR2 is FQNEAQ (reference sequence). CDR3 sequence reads: CASSSHNYEQYF. The CDR3 DNA follows: TGTGCCAGCAGCTCACATAACTACGAGCAGTACTTC.

The chain recombines TRBV7-9 with TRBJ1-1; no definite D call. Germline CDR1 is SEHNR and CDR2 is FQNEAQ (reference sequence). The CDR3 loop spans 15 amino acids. The V gene lost 3 bases and the J gene lost 4 bases, with 15 bases spanning the gap. The CDR3 region has the DNA TGTGCCAGCAGCTTGGGAATAGGAGCGACCACTGAAGCTTTCTTT. As protein: CASSLGIGATTEAFF.

The chain links TRBV12-3 or TRBV12-4 to TRBJ2-3, with TRBD2 matching 13 bases. The CDR3 covers 19 residues. Trimming took 6 bases from V and 0 from J; bases not matched to a gene: 12. In DNA form, the CDR3 reads TGTGCCAGCAGAACCCCGGGACTAGCGGGACCGACTAGCACAGATACGCAGTATTTT. The encoded protein is CASRTPGLAGPTSTDTQYF.

On this clonotype: At one end, the junction sequence differs from germline, possibly due to a read error. The rearrangement links TRBV7-7 to TRBJ2-3; D is uncertain. Germline values: CDR1 SSHAT, CDR2 FNYEAQ (reference sequence). The CDR3 runs to 13 residues. The CDR3 loop is CASSPSRADTQYF. CDR3 DNA: TGTGCTAGCAGCCCCTCAAGGGCAGATACGCAGTATTTT.

In DNA form, the CDR3 reads TGTGCCAGTAGTATATCTAGCGGGAGACATGAGCAGTTCTTC. The encoded protein is CASSISSGRHEQFF. The chain combines TRBV19 with TRBJ2-1; 10 nucleotides align to TRBD2. With V trimmed by 2 bases and J by 8 bases, 3 bases remained unmatched. The length of the CDR3 is 14 residues. Germline CDR1 is LNHDA and CDR2 is SQIVND (reference sequence).

The table lists this clonotype with a count of one. J is TRBJ2-7 and V is TRBV4-2, with unresolved D. The ends were cut back, 0 bases at V and 1 base at J, with 7 bases in the middle. This CDR3 has 14 amino acids. Per the germline V gene, CDR1 is LGHNA and CDR2 is YNFKEQ. This CDR3 is CASSQDQSSYEQYF. CDR3 coding DNA: TGTGCCAGCAGCCAAGATCAGAGTTCCTACGAGCAGTACTTC.

J is TRBJ2-7 and V is TRBV9; 7 bases are shared with TRBD1. Trimming at V came to 1 base and at J to 5 bases, leaving 9 bases not matched to a gene. CDR3 size: 15 residues. Germline V CDR1 and CDR2: SGDLS, YYNGEE. For the CDR3, the DNA is TGTGCCAGCAGCGTACAAGGACAGGCCATGGACGAGCAGTACTTC. This gives the protein CASSVQGQAMDEQYF. The whole variable domain, filled in from reference TRBV9 and TRBJ2-7, reads DSGVTQTPKHLITATGQRVTLRCSPRSGDLSVYWYQQSLDQGLQFLIQYYNGEERAKGNILERFSAQQFPDLHSELNLSSLELGDSALYFCASSVQGQAMDEQYFGPGTRLTVT.

The rearrangement uses TRBV6-2 or TRBV6-3 and TRBJ1-1; the D is unclear. CDR3 length: 15 residues. Per the germline V gene, CDR1 is MNHEY and CDR2 is SVGEGT. V dropped 0 bases and J dropped 0 bases, with 8 bases sitting between them. In nucleotides, the CDR3 is TGTGCCAGCAGTTACTCGATAAGTCTGAACACTGAAGCTTTCTTT. Translated: CASSYSISLNTEAFF.

The chain recombines TRBV6-1 with TRBJ2-7; D is possibly TRBD2 (6 bases). The germline CDR1 and CDR2 sequences are MNHNS and SASEGT. V lost 1 base to trimming and J lost 4 bases, with 23 bases between them. The CDR3 has 18 residues. The CDR3 reads CASSEEGGGSFGAYEQYF. Written as DNA, the CDR3 is TGTGCCAGCAGTGAAGAAGGAGGAGGGAGCTTCGGCGCTTACGAGCAGTACTTC.

This clonotype was seen a few times. This chain links TRBV7-2 with TRBJ1-3; 9 bases fit TRBD1. The germline V gene has CDR1 SGHTA and CDR2 FQGNSA. The CDR3 extends over 17 amino acids. The trim removed 3 bases at V and 0 bases at J, leaving 6 bases unmatched. CDR3 sequence: CASSFRGTGISGNTIYF. The CDR3 region has the DNA TGTGCCAGCAGCTTTCGAGGGACAGGGATCTCTGGAAACACCATATATTTT.

The rearrangement uses TRBV28 and TRBJ2-3; 8 bases map to TRBD2. This CDR3 has 13 amino acids. Germline V gives CDR1 MDHEN, CDR2 SYDVKM. V lost 6 bases and J lost 5; bases outside the gene matches: 4. Here the CDR3 reads CASSGTSRDTQYF. In DNA, the CDR3 is TGTGCCAGCAGCGGGACTAGTAGAGATACGCAGTATTTT.

V and J are TRBV10-3 and TRBJ2-3, with 9 nucleotides matching TRBD2. CDR1 and CDR2 (germline): ENHRY, SYGVKD. The CDR3 contains 14 residues. The V and J ends lost 8 bases and 0 bases, in that order; junction bases with no gene match: 3. CDR3 sequence: CAIEAGGSTDTQYF. The CDR3 coding sequence is TGTGCCATCGAGGCGGGGGGGAGCACAGATACGCAGTATTTT.

This clonotype appeared many times. The J gene is TRBJ2-2, the V gene TRBV7-2, with D perhaps TRBD1 or TRBD2 (7 bases each). Germline V gene data show CDR1 as SGHTA and CDR2 as FQGNSA. This CDR3 has 16 amino acids. The V end lost 6 bases, the J end lost 6 bases, and 20 bases lay between the germline ends. The DNA of the CDR3 is TGTGCCAGCAGACCAGCAGGGGGGGGAGGGTCCGGGGAGCTGTTTTTT. Encoded protein: CASRPAGGGGSGELFF.

This clonotype came up a few times. J is TRBJ1-1 and V is TRBV6-1; TRBD1 matches 9 bases. CDR1 and CDR2 (germline): MNHNS, SASEGT. J was trimmed by 5 bases and V by 6 bases; bases with no gene match: 7. The CDR3 totals 14 residues. DNA of the CDR3: TGTGCCAGCAGGGAGACAGGGGGGGGGACTGAAGCTTTCTTT. This translates into CASRETGGGTEAFF.

The chain links TRBV14 to TRBJ2-1; TRBD1 is a possible D gene (5 bases). V dropped 1 base and J dropped 5 bases, with 9 bases sitting between them. Germline loops: CDR1 SGHDN, CDR2 FVKESK. This CDR3 has 14 residues. The CDR3 region has the DNA TGTGCCAGCAGCCAAGTGACAGTAAACAATGAGCAGTTCTTC. Translating gives CASSQVTVNNEQFF.

This chain connects TRBV12-3 or TRBV12-4 to TRBJ2-7, with TRBD1 matching 11 bases. V shed 7 bases, J shed 6 bases, and the junction held 8 bases outside the gene matches. The length of the CDR3 is 14 residues. CDR3 nucleotide sequence: TGTGCCAGCAATTCCCCGGACAGGGGGCGCGAGCAGTACTTC. It yields the protein CASNSPDRGREQYF.

This clonotype showed up just a few times. The chain has TRBV7-9 and TRBJ1-3, with a tentative D call TRBD1 (6 bases). The length of the CDR3 is 17 residues. Looked up from germline, CDR1 is SEHNR and CDR2 is FQNEAQ (reference sequence). Trimming cost V 4 bases and J 0 bases, with 16 bases left between them. DNA for the CDR3: TGTGCCAGCAGCTGGAAACAGGGACGAACCTCTGGAAACACCATATATTTT. Residues: CASSWKQGRTSGNTIYF.

A note on this clonotype: At one end, the junction sequence differs from germline, possibly due to a read error. The chain is built from TRBV6-5 and TRBJ1-1, with 7 bases lining up with TRBD1. The CDR3 sequence is 14 residues long. Germline-derived CDR1 and CDR2 are MNHEY and SVGAGI. The CDR3 region has the DNA TGTGCCAGCAGTTACGACAGGGTGAAGACTGAAGCTTTCTTT. Translating it yields CASSYDRVKTEAFF.

The rearrangement joins TRBV7-9 to TRBJ1-2; tentatively, D is TRBD1 (5 bases). Germline V gene lookup returns CDR1 SEHNR and CDR2 FQNEAQ (reference sequence). V lost 1 base and J 2 bases, leaving 8 bases between the germline ends. The CDR3 totals 14 residues. The CDR3 protein is CASSLGDGNYGYTF. The DNA for the CDR3 is TGTGCCAGCAGCTTAGGGGACGGAAACTATGGCTACACCTTC. The full variable domain, with the rest looked up from reference TRBV7-9 and TRBJ1-2, is DTGVSQNPRHKITKRGQNVTFRCDPISEHNRLYWYRQTLGQGPEFLTYFQNEAQLEKSRLLSDRFSAERPKGSFSTLEIQRTEQGDSAMYLCASSLGDGNYGYTFGSGTRLTVV.

This clonotype was detected only a few times. Here the CDR3 DNA reads TGTGCCAGCAGCTCCCAAGGGGGGGGGCACCGAACCGGGGAGCTGTTTTTT. Protein sequence: CASSSQGGGHRTGELFF. The rearrangement joins TRBV5-6 to TRBJ2-2; the D gene is possibly TRBD2 (7 bases). The V and J ends lost 3 bases and 5 bases respectively, with 20 bases between them. The CDR3 is 17 amino acids. Germline CDR1 and CDR2: SGHDT and YYEEEE.

The V gene is TRBV29-1, the J gene TRBJ2-2; 12 positions match TRBD1. Germline V gene data show CDR1 as SQVTM and CDR2 as ANQGSEA. V shed 7 bases, J shed 6 bases, and the junction held 9 bases outside the gene matches. CDR3 length: 15 residues. This chain's CDR3 is CSAPGQGARAGELFF. CDR3 sequence (DNA): TGCAGCGCCCCGGGACAGGGGGCAAGAGCCGGGGAGCTGTTTTTT.

The J gene is TRBJ2-7, the V gene TRBV7-2, with 8 positions matching TRBD2. Germline CDR1 SGHTA, CDR2 FQGNSA. The length of the CDR3 is 19 residues. Germline trimming cut 8 bases from V and 6 bases from J; bases unmatched to any gene: 27. Here the CDR3 reads CASSIEERPGLVGTSEQYF. CDR3 DNA: TGTGCCAGCTCCATAGAGGAGAGACCGGGACTAGTAGGTACCTCCGAGCAGTACTTC.